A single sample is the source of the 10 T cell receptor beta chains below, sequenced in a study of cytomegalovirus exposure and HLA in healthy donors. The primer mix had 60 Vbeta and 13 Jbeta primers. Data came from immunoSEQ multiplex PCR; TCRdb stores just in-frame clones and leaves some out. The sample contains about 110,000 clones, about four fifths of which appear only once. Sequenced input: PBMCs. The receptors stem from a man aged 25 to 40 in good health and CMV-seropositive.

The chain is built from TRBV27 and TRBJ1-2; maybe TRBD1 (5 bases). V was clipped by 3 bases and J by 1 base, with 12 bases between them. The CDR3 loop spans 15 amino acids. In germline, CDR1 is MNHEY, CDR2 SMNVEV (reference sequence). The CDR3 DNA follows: TGTGCCAGCAGTTTCGGAGGGGATTATAACTATGGCTACACCTTC. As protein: CASSFGGDYNYGYTF.

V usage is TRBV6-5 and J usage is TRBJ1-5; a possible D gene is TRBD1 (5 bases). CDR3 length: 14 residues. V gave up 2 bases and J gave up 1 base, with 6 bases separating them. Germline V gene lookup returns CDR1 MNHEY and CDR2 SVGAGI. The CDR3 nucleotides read TGTGCCAGCAGTTACAGACAGAGCAATCAGCCCCAGCATTTT. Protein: CASSYRQSNQPQHF.

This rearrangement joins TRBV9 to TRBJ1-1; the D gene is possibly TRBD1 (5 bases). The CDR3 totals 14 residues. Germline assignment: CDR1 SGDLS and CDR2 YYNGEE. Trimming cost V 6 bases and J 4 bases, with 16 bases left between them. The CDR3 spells CASNLMGGGTEAFF. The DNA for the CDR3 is TGTGCCAGCAATTTAATGGGGGGTGGCACTGAAGCTTTCTTT.

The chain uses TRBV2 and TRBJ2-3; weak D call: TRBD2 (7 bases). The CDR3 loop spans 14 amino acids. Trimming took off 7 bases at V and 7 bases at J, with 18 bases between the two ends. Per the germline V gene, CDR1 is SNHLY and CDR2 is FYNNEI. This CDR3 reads CASTEGGAEHTQYF. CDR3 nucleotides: TGTGCCAGCACCGAGGGGGGGGCCGAACATACGCAGTATTTT.

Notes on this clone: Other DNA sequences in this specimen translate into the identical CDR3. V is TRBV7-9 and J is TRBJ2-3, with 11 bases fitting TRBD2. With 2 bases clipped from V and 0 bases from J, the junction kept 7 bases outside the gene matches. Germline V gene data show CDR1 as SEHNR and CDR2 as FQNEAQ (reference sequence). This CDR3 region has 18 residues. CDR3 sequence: CASSLTLAGVSSTDTQYF. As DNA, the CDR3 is TGTGCCAGCAGCTTAACACTAGCGGGAGTTTCTAGCACAGATACGCAGTATTTT.

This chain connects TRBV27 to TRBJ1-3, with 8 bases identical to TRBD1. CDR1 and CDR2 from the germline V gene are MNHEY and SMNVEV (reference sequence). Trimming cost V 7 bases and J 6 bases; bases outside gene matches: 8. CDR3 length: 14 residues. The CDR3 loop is CASTLDRDENTIYF. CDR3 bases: TGTGCCAGCACCCTGGACAGGGATGAAAACACCATATATTTT.

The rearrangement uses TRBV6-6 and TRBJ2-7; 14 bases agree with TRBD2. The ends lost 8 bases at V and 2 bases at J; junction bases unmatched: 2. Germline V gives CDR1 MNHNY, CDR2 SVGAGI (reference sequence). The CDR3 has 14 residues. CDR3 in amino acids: CASGTSGGTYEQYF. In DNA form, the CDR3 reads TGTGCCAGCGGGACTAGCGGGGGTACCTACGAGCAGTACTTC.

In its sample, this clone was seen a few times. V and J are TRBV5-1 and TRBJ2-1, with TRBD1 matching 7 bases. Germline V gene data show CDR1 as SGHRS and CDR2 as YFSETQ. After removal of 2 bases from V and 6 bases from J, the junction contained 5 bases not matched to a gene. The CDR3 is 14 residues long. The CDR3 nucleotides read TGCGCCAGCAGCTTAGAGGGGGCGGGCAATGAGCAGTTCTTC. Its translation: CASSLEGAGNEQFF.

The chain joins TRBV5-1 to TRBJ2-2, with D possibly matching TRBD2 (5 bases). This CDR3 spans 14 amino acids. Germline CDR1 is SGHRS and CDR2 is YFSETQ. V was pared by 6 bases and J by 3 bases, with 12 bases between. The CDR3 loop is CASKWESDTGELFF. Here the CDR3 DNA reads TGCGCCAGCAAATGGGAGTCGGACACCGGGGAGCTGTTTTTT.

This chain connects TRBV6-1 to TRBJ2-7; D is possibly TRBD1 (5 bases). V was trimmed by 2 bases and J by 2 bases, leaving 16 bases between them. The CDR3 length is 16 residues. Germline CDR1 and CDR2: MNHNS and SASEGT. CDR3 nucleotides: TGTGCCAGCAGTGAAATTGGGGCAGGGTCGGCCTACGAGCAGTACTTC. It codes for CASSEIGAGSAYEQYF.